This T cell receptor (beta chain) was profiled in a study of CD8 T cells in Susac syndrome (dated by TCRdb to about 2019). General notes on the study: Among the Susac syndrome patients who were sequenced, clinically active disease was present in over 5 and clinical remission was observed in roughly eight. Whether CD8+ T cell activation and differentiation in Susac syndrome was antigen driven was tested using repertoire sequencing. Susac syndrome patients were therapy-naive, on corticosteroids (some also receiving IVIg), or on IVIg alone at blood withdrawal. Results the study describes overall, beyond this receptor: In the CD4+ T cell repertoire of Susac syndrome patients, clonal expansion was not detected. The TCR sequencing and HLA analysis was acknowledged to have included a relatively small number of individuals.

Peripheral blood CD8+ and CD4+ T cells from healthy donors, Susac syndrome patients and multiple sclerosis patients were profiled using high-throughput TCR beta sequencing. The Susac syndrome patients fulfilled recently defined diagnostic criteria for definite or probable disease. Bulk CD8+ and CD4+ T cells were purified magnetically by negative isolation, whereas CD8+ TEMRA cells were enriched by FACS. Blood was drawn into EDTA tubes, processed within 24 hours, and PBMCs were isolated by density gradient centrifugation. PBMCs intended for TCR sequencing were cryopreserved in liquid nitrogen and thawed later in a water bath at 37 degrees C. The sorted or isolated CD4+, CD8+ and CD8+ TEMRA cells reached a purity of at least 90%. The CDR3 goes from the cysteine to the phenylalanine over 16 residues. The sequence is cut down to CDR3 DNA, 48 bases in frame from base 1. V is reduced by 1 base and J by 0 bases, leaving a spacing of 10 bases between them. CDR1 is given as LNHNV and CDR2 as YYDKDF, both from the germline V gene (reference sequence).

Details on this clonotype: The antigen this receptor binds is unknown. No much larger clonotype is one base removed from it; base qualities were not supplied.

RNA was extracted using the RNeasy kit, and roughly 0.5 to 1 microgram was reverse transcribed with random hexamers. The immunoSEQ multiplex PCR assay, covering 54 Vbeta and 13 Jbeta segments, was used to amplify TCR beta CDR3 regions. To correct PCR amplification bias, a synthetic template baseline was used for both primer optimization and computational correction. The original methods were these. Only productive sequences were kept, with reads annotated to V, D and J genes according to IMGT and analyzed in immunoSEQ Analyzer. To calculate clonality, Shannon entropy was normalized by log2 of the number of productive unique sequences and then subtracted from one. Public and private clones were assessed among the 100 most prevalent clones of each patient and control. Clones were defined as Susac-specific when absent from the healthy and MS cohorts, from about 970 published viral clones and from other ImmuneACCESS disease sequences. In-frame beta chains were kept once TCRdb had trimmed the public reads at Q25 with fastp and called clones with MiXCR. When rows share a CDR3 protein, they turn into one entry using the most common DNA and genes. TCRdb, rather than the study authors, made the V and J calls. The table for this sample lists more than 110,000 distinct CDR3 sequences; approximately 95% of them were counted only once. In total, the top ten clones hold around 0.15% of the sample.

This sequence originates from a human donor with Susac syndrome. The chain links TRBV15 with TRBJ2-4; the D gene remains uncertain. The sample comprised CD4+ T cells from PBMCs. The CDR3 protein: CATSRAPDLAKNIQYF. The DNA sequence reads TGTGCCACCAGCAGAGCTCCGGACCTAGCCAAAAACATTCAGTACTTC.